A selection of T cell receptor beta chains follows, all from one sample in a study of vaccination and CD4 T cells after COVID-19. These receptors have no identified antigens. MiXCR was run by TCRdb on the PCR reads, yielding one entry per CDR3 protein. Of approximately 12,000 distinct CDR3 sequences listed, more than 60% are singletons. Sequenced sample: CD4+ T cells from blood, cultured in vitro. The source is a human donor who had recovered from COVID-19. Each CDR3 is given with its conserved first and last residue. The D gene is left open where the match is weak. The size of a clone is reported for some rows only, either as once, few or many, or as a class for expanded clones.

v_gene	abundance	j_gene	d_gene	CDR3nt	CDR3aa
TRBV20-1	few	TRBJ2-2	TRBD2	TGCAGTGCTAGGGCTAACCTGCGGGAGGTCGGGGAGCTGTTTTTT	CSARANLREVGELFF
TRBV7-2	few	TRBJ2-7	TRBD1	TGTGCCAGCAGCCACACAACCGGGACAGGGGGTTTGGGGCCCTACGAGCAGTACTTC	CASSHTTGTGGLGPYEQYF
TRBV11-3	medium-sized	TRBJ1-1	TRBD1	TGTGCCAGCAGCTTAGGGGGACAGCAGAACACTGAAGCTTTCTTT	CASSLGGQQNTEAFF
TRBV28	.	TRBJ1-2	.	TGTGCCAGCAGGTTACAGGGAGCTTCCCATGGCTACACCTTC	CASRLQGASHGYTF
TRBV10-3	.	TRBJ2-7	.	TGTGCCATCAGTGACAGGGAGGCCGAGCAGTACTTC	CAISDREAEQYF
TRBV24-1	large	TRBJ2-3	TRBD2	TGTGCCACCGCACGGGGGGGGCGCATGGATACGCAGTATTTT	CATARGGRMDTQYF
TRBV12-3/TRBV12-4	.	TRBJ2-3	.	TGTGCCAGCAGTTTCCGGACTAGCACAGATACGCAGTATTTT	CASSFRTSTDTQYF
TRBV19	.	TRBJ1-2	TRBD1	TGTGCCAGTACTGGGACAGCCCTATATGGCTACACCTTC	CASTGTALYGYTF
TRBV7-2	.	TRBJ2-5	TRBD1	TGTGCCAGCAGCTTAGTCCGGGACAGGGGAGAGACCCAGTACTTC	CASSLVRDRGETQYF
TRBV30	.	TRBJ2-6	.	TGTGCCTGGACTACGGATAGCTCGATCTCTGGGGCCAACGTCCTGACTTTC	CAWTTDSSISGANVLTF
TRBV28	.	TRBJ2-2	.	TGTGCCAGCAGTTCGGGACGGGGGCGGACCGGGGAGCTGTTTTTT	CASSSGRGRTGELFF
TRBV11-3	.	TRBJ2-1	TRBD2	TGTGCCAGCAGCTTATTGACCTCTAGCGGGAGGTTTTCCCCCTACAATGAGCAGTTCTTC	CASSLLTSSGRFSPYNEQFF
TRBV28	.	TRBJ2-5	TRBD1	TGTGCCAGCAGTTTGCAGCGGACAGGGGGAACTCAAGAGACCCAGTACTTC	CASSLQRTGGTQETQYF
TRBV10-2	.	TRBJ2-1	.	TGCGCCAGCACCAGAACTTGGAGCGGCTACAATGAGCAGTTCTTC	CASTRTWSGYNEQFF
TRBV7-9	.	TRBJ1-2	TRBD1	TGTGCCAGCAGCGACCGGGACAGACAAGGTGCCTTC	CASSDRDRQGAF
TRBV20-1	few	TRBJ1-5	.	TGCAGTGCTAGAACTGGACCTCCCCAGCCCCAGCATTTT	CSARTGPPQPQHF
TRBV27	.	TRBJ2-3	.	TGTGCCAGCAGAGGGGCCCAGGCGGCAGATACGCAGTATTTT	CASRGAQAADTQYF
TRBV7-2	once	TRBJ2-3	TRBD2	TGTGCCAGCAGCTTTCTAGTAGCGGGAGGGCGCGCAGATACGCAGTATTTT	CASSFLVAGGRADTQYF
TRBV27	.	TRBJ1-2	.	TGTGCCAGCCGACCGCAGGGAACCCTCTCCTATGGCTACACCTTC	CASRPQGTLSYGYTF
TRBV20-1	.	TRBJ1-5	.	TGCAGTGCTGCCCGGGCTATGATCGGTCGGCCCCAGCATTTT	CSAARAMIGRPQHF
TRBV20-1	few	TRBJ1-1	.	TGCAGTGCTAGGGCGGAGGGTGCAACGGGCACTGAAGCTTTCTTT	CSARAEGATGTEAFF
TRBV20-1	.	TRBJ2-2	.	TGCAGTGCCCTGACGGGCGGGCGAGACACCGGGGAGCTGTTTTTT	CSALTGGRDTGELFF
TRBV7-2	.	TRBJ2-1	.	TGTGCCAGCAGCCTAGATATCCTCAATGAGCAGTTCTTC	CASSLDILNEQFF
TRBV6-5	.	TRBJ1-1	.	TGTGCCAGCAGTTACCCCGGGACTGCCCCGATGAACACTGAAGCTTTCTTT	CASSYPGTAPMNTEAFF
TRBV5-5	.	TRBJ2-7	.	TGTGCCAGCAGCGTAACGTACAGCTACGAGCAGTACTTC	CASSVTYSYEQYF
TRBV19	.	TRBJ2-7	.	TGTGCCAGAGTGGCCGGCGCTCCGTACGAGCAGTACTTC	CARVAGAPYEQYF
TRBV20-1	.	TRBJ2-1	.	TGCAGTGCCTCGAAAGGGCAGTTCTTC	CSASKGQFF
TRBV7-2	.	TRBJ2-5	TRBD1	TGTGCCAGCAGCTCCGACAGGGGGCGAGAGACCCAGTACTTC	CASSSDRGRETQYF
TRBV28	.	TRBJ1-1	.	TGTGCCAGCAGTACCGGGACTAGAGGCACTGAAGCTTTCTTT	CASSTGTRGTEAFF
TRBV10-2	.	TRBJ2-7	.	TGCGCCAGCAGCGACAACTACGAGCAGTACTTC	CASSDNYEQYF
TRBV15	large	TRBJ1-5	.	TGTGCCACCAGCAGAGATTACGGGCGATATAGCAATCAGCCCCAGCATTTT	CATSRDYGRYSNQPQHF
TRBV19	.	TRBJ2-5	.	TGTGCCACTACCAAGGGGCGGGCCTGGGAGAACAGAGTTGAAGAGACCCAGTACTTC	CATTKGRAWENRVEETQYF
TRBV7-2	.	TRBJ2-5	.	TGTGCCAGCAGCCCCCGTCCCTGGCGGGAGACCCAGTACTTC	CASSPRPWRETQYF
TRBV7-2	once	TRBJ1-5	TRBD1	TGTGCCAGAAGCTTTATGTGGGGAAGGGGGCGCGGTCAGCCCCAGCATTTT	CARSFMWGRGRGQPQHF
TRBV11-2	.	TRBJ2-7	TRBD1	TGTGCCAGCAGCTTAGACGGACAGGGGGCGGGCGAGCAGTACTTC	CASSLDGQGAGEQYF
TRBV27	.	TRBJ1-2	.	TGTGCCAGCAGTCGGGGGTCCTGGGGCTATGGCTACACCTTC	CASSRGSWGYGYTF
TRBV27	once	TRBJ2-1	TRBD2	TGTGCCAGCACCCCGCTAGCGGGAGGGCCGGGTGAGCAGTTCTTC	CASTPLAGGPGEQFF
TRBV6-5	.	TRBJ1-6	.	TGTGCCAGCAGCTACGAAGGGGCGTTGGGCAATTCACCCCTCCACTTT	CASSYEGALGNSPLHF
TRBV19	.	TRBJ2-5	TRBD1	TGTGCCAGTAGTCAGGGGGCAAGAGAGACCCAGTACTTC	CASSQGARETQYF
TRBV20-1	few	TRBJ1-5	.	TGCAGTGCCAACAAGCCGGGGGAACAGCCCCAGCATTTT	CSANKPGEQPQHF
TRBV20-1	.	TRBJ1-1	.	TGCAGTGCTAGAGTCGACGGGCGGAACACTGAAGCTTTCTTT	CSARVDGRNTEAFF
TRBV20-1	.	TRBJ1-6	TRBD1	TGCAGTGCTAGACCACGGGTTCGGGACAGGGAAAGGATGGCACCCCTCCACTTT	CSARPRVRDRERMAPLHF
TRBV19	.	TRBJ2-7	.	TGTGCCAGTAAAGGAGGAGGGAACATCTACGAGCAGTACTTC	CASKGGGNIYEQYF
TRBV7-2	few	TRBJ2-5	.	TGTGCCAGCACCACTTACTCCCAAGAGACCCAGTACTTC	CASTTYSQETQYF
TRBV6-1	.	TRBJ1-2	.	TGTGCCAGCACCACCCCACAGAGGGGAAACTATGGCTACACCTTC	CASTTPQRGNYGYTF
TRBV24-1	.	TRBJ1-5	.	TGTGCCACCAGTCGGGGGGGAACAGGTCTCAATCAGCCCCAGCATTTT	CATSRGGTGLNQPQHF
TRBV20-1	.	TRBJ1-4	TRBD1	TGCAGTGCGAGAACCGGGACAGTTAATGAAAAACTGTTTTTT	CSARTGTVNEKLFF
TRBV7-3	.	TRBJ2-6	.	TGTGCCAGCAGCTCGCAGGGGCCGGCTGGGGCCAACGTCCTGACTTTC	CASSSQGPAGANVLTF
TRBV15	large	TRBJ2-3	TRBD2	TGTGCCACCAGCAGACGATTCTCCACTAGCGGGGGCACAGATACGCAGTATTTT	CATSRRFSTSGGTDTQYF
TRBV19	once	TRBJ2-5	.	TGTGCCAGTAGTATAGCCAATTGGCAGACCCAGTACTTC	CASSIANWQTQYF